At least ten counts were recorded for the clone carrying this T cell receptor beta chain. The data were taken from a study of T-cell reconstitution after alpha-beta-depleted transplantation in children. This CDR3 is 14 amino acids long. With 3 bases removed from V and 4 bases from J, the gap between germline ends came to 9 bases. Preparation of the TCRbeta library used unique molecular identifiers. TCRdb re-derived calls from the PCR reads in MiXCR, one entry per CDR3 protein. The sample records a few hundred thousand distinct CDR3 sequences, roughly a tenth being singletons. The gene calls are TRBV12-3 or TRBV12-4 and TRBJ1-4; possibly TRBD1 for D (5 bases). The specimen comprised PBMCs, sampled before TCRalphabeta/CD19-depleted stem cell transplant. The origin of this receptor is a boy in the first two years of life with acute myeloid leukemia, due to receive a stem cell transplant. CDR3 region: CASSFGDYNEKLFF. As DNA, the CDR3 is TGTGCCAGCAGTTTCGGGGACTATAATGAAAAACTGTTTTTT.